This T cell receptor (beta chain) originates from a study of OX40 agonist ivuxolimab in advanced cancers. Background for the entire study: Ivuxolimab was an agonistic, fully human IgG2 monoclonal antibody directed against OX40 (CD134), a costimulatory receptor. Intravenous ivuxolimab was administered to patients every 2 weeks at six dose levels: 0.01, 0.1, 0.3, 1.5, 3 and 10 mg/kg. Among the roughly 50 dose-escalation patients, about 20 had hepatocellular carcinoma, roughly 15 melanoma, 9 renal cell carcinoma and 9 head and neck cancer. In the dose-escalation cohort, 65% to 85% of patients were male, and the mean age was approximately 60 years with a range of roughly 20 to 79. Patients were allowed to have had prior anti-PD-1, anti-PD-L1 or anti-CTLA-4 therapy, and around 41% of the dose-escalation patients had previously received checkpoint inhibitors. Three dose-escalation patients achieved partial responses, one with hepatocellular carcinoma and two with cutaneous melanoma. Peripheral TCRbeta sequencing was intended to test whether TCR sequence diversity was altered and clonal T-cell expansion was caused by ivuxolimab. The paper reports the monotherapy dose-escalation portion (N ≈ 52 patients) of the phase I ivuxolimab trial.

The trial excluded patients who had a history of autoimmune disease or who were on systemic immunosuppression. Peripheral blood for TCR sequencing was collected from all dose cohorts at baseline, on cycle 4 day 1, and on cycle 7 day 1. The samples were taken from a phase I, first-in-human, multicenter, open-label dose-escalation trial of ivuxolimab. Adults with locally advanced or metastatic head and neck squamous cell, hepatocellular, melanoma or renal cell carcinoma were enrolled in the trial. CD4+ and CD8+ T cells were sorted separately from peripheral blood before TCR sequencing. Genomic DNA was isolated from the sorted cells so that the TCRbeta CDR3 region could be sequenced. TCRbeta CDR3 regions were sequenced using the immunoSEQ Assay. TCRdb provides this immuneACCESS table in a form limited to in-frame rearrangements. Some clones are lacking; in checked studies, under half of them reflect an unresolved V gene, and why the rest are absent is not known. This sample gives around 75,000 clones in total; around 92% of them show up just once. The top ten clones comprise approximately 2.3% of the sample.

The trim is 6 bases for V and 5 bases for J, with a gap of 7 bases between the germline ends. Reading from cysteine to phenylalanine, the CDR3 counts 11 amino acids. Only CDR3 DNA remains: 33 bases, in frame from the first base. The germline V gene specifies ENHRY as CDR1 and SYGVKD as CDR2. Findings and caveats that apply to the study as a whole: At doses of 0.1 to 3.0 mg/kg, clonal expansion of both CD4+ and CD8+ blood T cells was observed from baseline to week 6. After ivuxolimab, CD8+ T cells had more expanded clones than CD4+ T cells on average. The antigen specificity of the clonally expanded peripheral T cells was not determined. In partial responders in the 0.1-3.0 mg/kg groups, normalized peripheral clonal expansion was found to be among the lowest, especially among CD8+ T cells. Low levels of normalized T-cell clonal expansion were also seen in some patients who did not respond.

As regards this clone: The antigen it binds to is not known. One base away there is no much larger clone; base qualities are not given.

Here the sequenced sample was CD4+ or CD8+ T cells sorted from blood, taken in a trial of the OX40 agonist ivuxolimab. The sequence came from an adult with an advanced solid tumor such as melanoma, head and neck, liver or kidney cancer. The V gene is TRBV10-3 and the J gene is TRBJ2-5; the D gene identity is not certain. The DNA is TGTGCCATCAGCCAAGGGGAGACCCAGTACTTC. Its amino acids are CAISQGETQYF.